The present entry profiles one T cell receptor (beta chain) with its context. The antigen is undetermined. As every portion of the isolated RNA was reverse transcribed, the sequencing read expressed TCRB transcripts. Data came from immunoSEQ multiplex PCR; TCRdb stores just in-frame clones and leaves some out. This sample carries a few hundred thousand clones, 25% to 30% of them seen once, and the ten largest clones take roughly 4%. V lost 0 bases and J lost 2, with 9 bases in between. Germline V lookup: CDR1 SGHRS, CDR2 YFSETQ. This CDR3 contains 14 residues. Purity exceeding 95% was reached by all sorted populations. This entry belongs to a study of beta chain features in type 1 diabetes. Whole-study results and caveats: Patients' naive, central memory and regulatory TCRB repertoires appeared more alike than those of healthy donors. People with Type 1 diabetes carried modestly yet significantly shorter TCRB CDR3s in all four CD4+ subsets.

The sample consisted of central memory CD4+ T cells from blood. This TCR came from a man between 25 and 39 years old in good health. V gene TRBV5-1 combines with J gene TRBJ2-7; D gene ambiguous. CDR3 residues: CASSLGEPTYEQYF. In DNA, the CDR3 is TGCGCCAGCAGCTTGGGGGAACCAACCTACGAGCAGTACTTC. Full variable domain (outside the CDR3, taken from reference TRBV5-1 and TRBJ2-7): KAGVTQTPRYLIKTRGQQVTLSCSPISGHRSVSWYQQTPGQGLQFLFEYFSETQRNKGNFPGRFSGRQFSNSRSEMNVSTLELGDSALYLCASSLGEPTYEQYFGPGTRLTVT.